This passage covers 11 T cell receptor beta chains from one sample sequenced in a study of cytomegalovirus exposure and HLA in healthy donors. The repertoire was sequenced with immunoSEQ multiplex PCR; TCRdb's copy has only in-frame clones and lacks some. There are under 400,000 clones in the sample; roughly 86% occur only once, and approximately 0.96% lies in the top ten. The sequencing sample was made of PBMCs. The receptors stem from a man aged 30-40 years in good health and CMV-seronegative.

The chain has TRBV6-5 and TRBJ1-3; D is perhaps TRBD1 (6 bases). V was cut by 6 bases and J by 0 bases, with 12 bases left in between. Germline V lookup: CDR1 MNHEY, CDR2 SVGAGI. The CDR3 has 15 residues. CDR3 sequence reads: CASSPTGNSGNTIYF. The CDR3 DNA reads TGTGCCAGCAGCCCCACAGGGAACTCTGGAAACACCATATATTTT.

The V call is TRBV7-8, the J call TRBJ1-2, with D possibly matching TRBD1 (5 bases). CDR3 length equals 16 residues. V lost 1 base and J 4 bases, leaving 16 bases between the germline ends. From germline, CDR1 is SGHVS and CDR2 FQNEAQ. CDR3 sequence: CASSLGGGDPGYGYTF. As DNA, the CDR3 is TGTGCCAGCAGCTTAGGGGGGGGTGATCCAGGCTATGGCTACACCTTC.

The chain carries TRBV9 and TRBJ1-2; the D gene is possibly TRBD1 (6 bases). This CDR3 has 12 residues. The V end was cut by 5 bases, the J end by 4 bases, with 9 bases between. The V gene's germline CDR1 is SGDLS and CDR2 YYNGEE. The CDR3, as DNA: TGTGCCAGCAGACAGGGTCCCTATGGCTACACCTTC. Amino acid sequence: CASRQGPYGYTF.

The rearrangement joins TRBV7-2 to TRBJ2-5; the match to TRBD2 covers 7 bases. CDR1 SGHTA and CDR2 FQGNSA come from the germline V gene. The CDR3 spans 15 residues. V gave up 6 bases and J gave up 2 bases; unmatched junction bases: 9. Written as DNA, the CDR3 is TGTGCCAGCAGACGGGGGGACGGGATACAAGAGACCCAGTACTTC. Residues: CASRRGDGIQETQYF.

The rearrangement uses TRBV7-9 and TRBJ1-1; the D is unclear. Germline loops: CDR1 SEHNR, CDR2 FQNEAQ (reference sequence). The CDR3 consists of 15 residues. Trimming left V 1 base short and J 6 bases short, with 15 bases between. CDR3 protein: CASSLGFRPVAEAFF. Written as DNA, the CDR3 is TGTGCCAGCAGCTTAGGGTTCAGGCCGGTTGCTGAAGCTTTCTTT. Full variable domain (outside the CDR3, taken from reference TRBV7-9 and TRBJ1-1): DTGVSQNPRHKITKRGQNVTFRCDPISEHNRLYWYRQTLGQGPEFLTYFQNEAQLEKSRLLSDRFSAERPKGSFSTLEIQRTEQGDSAMYLCASSLGFRPVAEAFFGQGTRLTVV.

V usage is TRBV6-5 and J usage is TRBJ2-2; D is perhaps TRBD1 (5 bases). V was trimmed by 3 bases and J by 2 bases, leaving 13 bases between them. The length of the CDR3 is 16 residues. Looked up from germline, CDR1 is MNHEY and CDR2 is SVGAGI. The CDR3 loop reads CASSYGQGTNTGELFF. The DNA for the CDR3 is TGTGCCAGCAGTTATGGGCAGGGAACAAACACCGGGGAGCTGTTTTTT.

The chain combines TRBV2 with TRBJ2-5; D perhaps matches TRBD1 (6 bases). Per the germline V gene, CDR1 is SNHLY and CDR2 is FYNNEI. The CDR3 is made up of 13 amino acids. Trimming stripped 7 bases from V and 10 bases from J, with 19 bases between. The CDR3 is CASTKRTLGGQYF. In DNA form, the CDR3 reads TGTGCCAGCACTAAAAGGACTCTAGGGGGCCAGTACTTC.

The chain uses TRBV15 and TRBJ2-2; the D gene is possibly TRBD1 (6 bases). The V end was cut by 3 bases, the J end by 2 bases, with 13 bases between. There are 16 residues in the CDR3. Germline values: CDR1 LNHNV, CDR2 YYDKDF (reference sequence). CDR3 protein: CATSRLRGQNTGELFF. CDR3 DNA: TGTGCCACCAGCAGGCTTCGGGGACAAAACACCGGGGAGCTGTTTTTT.

The rearrangement links TRBV29-1 to TRBJ1-1, with D possibly matching TRBD1 (6 bases). The V and J ends lost 4 bases and 4 bases respectively, with 13 bases between them. The V gene's germline CDR1 is SQVTM and CDR2 ANQGSEA. The CDR3 extends over 13 amino acids. The CDR3 reads CSVGGHGVTEAFF. The CDR3 DNA follows: TGCAGCGTTGGGGGGCACGGGGTCACTGAAGCTTTCTTT.

The chain joins TRBV19 to TRBJ2-3, with D perhaps matching TRBD2 (6 bases). V shed 4 bases and J shed 6 bases, with 11 bases lying between them. CDR1 and CDR2 from the germline V gene are LNHDA and SQIVND (reference sequence). CDR3 length: 13 amino acids. The CDR3 bases are TGTGCCAGTAGTAATCGGGGGACGGATACGCAGTATTTT. Residues: CASSNRGTDTQYF.

The gene calls are TRBV11-1 and TRBJ2-2; 8 bases fit TRBD1. This CDR3 has 18 amino acids. Germline CDR1 and CDR2: SGHAT and FQDESV (reference sequence). V was clipped by 5 bases and J by 0 bases; unmatched bases: 11. The CDR3 spells CASSLRHRGTANTGELFF. The CDR3 DNA sequence: TGTGCCAGCAGCCTAAGACACAGGGGGACCGCGAACACCGGGGAGCTGTTTTTT.